One sample yielded the 21 T cell receptor beta chains listed below, sequenced in a study of patients and donors after allogeneic stem cell transplantation. TCRdb recomputed calls from the RT-PCR reads with MiXCR, one row per CDR3 protein. The table shows roughly 230,000 distinct CDR3 sequences, with 13% to 15% occurring only once. The sample was blood, either unsorted or a sorted T cell fraction (not recorded which). Receptors originate from a human donor who was either an allogeneic HSCT recipient or a stem cell or donor lymphocyte infusion donor (not recorded which). It is not recorded whose cells these are; they may come from a transplant donor.

The chain couples TRBV20-1 to TRBJ2-7; D unclear. CDR1 is DFQATT, CDR2 SNEGSKA, per germline (reference sequence). Trimming pared 0 bases from V and 4 bases from J, leaving 19 bases between. The CDR3 is made up of 16 amino acids. The CDR3 protein is CSARDGRTPAGYEQYF. The CDR3 DNA sequence: TGCAGTGCTAGAGATGGTAGGACCCCGGCAGGTTACGAGCAGTACTTC.

This clonotype occurred many times. The chain couples TRBV2 to TRBJ2-5; D ambiguous. V lost 5 bases, J lost 2 bases, and 12 bases lay in between. CDR1 and CDR2 (germline): SNHLY, FYNNEI. The CDR3 is 14 amino acids. In DNA form, the CDR3 reads TGTGCCAGCAGTTTTGGACCGCAACAAGAGACCCAGTACTTC. It encodes CASSFGPQQETQYF.

The chain is built from TRBV3-1 and TRBJ1-5; D is undetermined. The V and J ends lost 4 bases and 1 base respectively, with 11 bases between them. Germline V gene sequence: CDR1 LGHDT, CDR2 YNNKEL (reference sequence). The CDR3 spans 15 residues. CDR3 sequence reads: CASSPAGRSNQPQHF. The CDR3 coding sequence is TGTGCCAGCAGCCCTGCCGGGAGAAGCAATCAGCCCCAGCATTTT.

This clonotype was counted ten times or more. The chain links TRBV29-1 to TRBJ2-2; D is perhaps TRBD1 or TRBD2 (5 bases each). Germline-derived CDR1 and CDR2 are SQVTM and ANQGSEA. V was pared by 4 bases and J by 5 bases, with 11 bases between. The CDR3 consists of 13 residues. In DNA form, the CDR3 reads TGCAGCGTTGCAATTGGGGGAACCGGGGAGCTGTTTTTT. Amino acid sequence: CSVAIGGTGELFF.

This clonotype occurred many times. The V call is TRBV5-1, the J call TRBJ2-4; TRBD1 or TRBD2 may be the D gene (5 bases each). The ends were cut back, 4 bases at V and 5 bases at J, with 19 bases in the middle. The germline V gene has CDR1 SGHRS and CDR2 YFSETQ. This CDR3 region has 16 residues. The CDR3 DNA follows: TGCGCCAGCAGCCCCCGGGGAGCTGAAGGGGAAAACATTCAGTACTTC. Its protein product is CASSPRGAEGENIQYF.

This chain joins TRBV7-2 and TRBJ2-7, with D possibly matching TRBD1 (5 bases). The germline V and J ends were trimmed by 5 bases and 2 bases, with 7 bases remaining between them. The CDR3 loop spans 12 amino acids. From germline, CDR1 is SGHTA and CDR2 FQGNSA. The CDR3 here is CASSAQAYEQYF. CDR3 DNA: TGTGCCAGCAGCGCACAGGCCTACGAGCAGTACTTC.

This clonotype was counted at least ten times. The rearrangement uses TRBV20-1 and TRBJ1-1, with D hard to call. Germline-derived CDR1 and CDR2 are DFQATT and SNEGSKA (reference sequence). Trimming took off 4 bases at V and 3 bases at J, with 6 bases between the two ends. This CDR3 comprises 11 residues. Here the CDR3 DNA reads TGCAGTGCTATACACCACACTGAAGCTTTCTTT. It encodes CSAIHHTEAFF.

Only a few counts were recorded for this clonotype. The V gene is TRBV29-1, the J gene TRBJ2-3, with 8 nucleotides matching TRBD1. Germline lookup yields CDR1 SQVTM and CDR2 ANQGSEA. The CDR3 spans 11 residues. J gave up 5 bases and V 6 bases, and 1 base lay outside the gene matches. CDR3 DNA sequence: TGCAGCGTCGACAGGGGAGATACGCAGTATTTT. This gives the protein CSVDRGDTQYF.

In its sample, this clonotype was seen many times. The J gene is TRBJ2-2, the V gene TRBV6-2 or TRBV6-3; unclear D gene. Germline V gives CDR1 MNHEY, CDR2 SVGEGT. The CDR3 consists of 14 residues. Trimming pared 2 bases from V and 7 bases from J, leaving 11 bases between. CDR3 loop: CASSYTLGNGELFF. The CDR3 DNA reads as TGTGCCAGCAGTTACACTTTGGGGAACGGGGAGCTGTTTTTT.

The table lists this clonotype with a few counts. The chain couples TRBV7-2 to TRBJ1-3, with D uncertain. The germline V gene encodes CDR1 SGHTA and CDR2 FQGNSA. The V end was cut by 1 base, the J end by 4 bases, with 8 bases between. The CDR3 has 14 amino acids. The chain's CDR3 is CASSLDGAGNTIYF. The CDR3 DNA reads TGTGCCAGCAGCTTAGACGGAGCCGGAAACACCATATATTTT.

This clonotype was picked up a small number of times. The chain couples TRBV18 to TRBJ1-2; D gene unclear. The CDR3 totals 14 residues. CDR1 and CDR2 from the germline V gene are KGHSH and LQKENI. Trimming shortened V by 3 bases and J by 2 bases, and 10 bases separated the two germline ends. In DNA form, the CDR3 reads TGTGCCAGCTCACCTTTAAGGGAGAACTATGGCTACACCTTC. This gives the protein CASSPLRENYGYTF.

There are a few counts of this clonotype. The rearrangement uses TRBV5-1 and TRBJ2-7; D perhaps matches TRBD2 (6 bases). The CDR3 consists of 13 residues. The V end was cut by 2 bases, the J end by 3 bases, with 9 bases between. Per germline, CDR1 SGHRS and CDR2 YFSETQ. The CDR3 nucleotides read TGCGCCAGCAGCTTAGCTAGCGACTACGAGCAGTACTTC. It codes for CASSLASDYEQYF. Full variable domain (outside the CDR3, taken from reference TRBV5-1 and TRBJ2-7): KAGVTQTPRYLIKTRGQQVTLSCSPISGHRSVSWYQQTPGQGLQFLFEYFSETQRNKGNFPGRFSGRQFSNSRSEMNVSTLELGDSALYLCASSLASDYEQYFGPGTRLTVT.

This chain links TRBV4-3 with TRBJ1-5; perhaps TRBD1 as D (5 bases). Trimming stripped 5 bases from V and 2 bases from J, with 13 bases between. The CDR3 runs to 15 residues. Germline CDR1 reads LGHNA; CDR2 reads YSLEER. The CDR3 sequence: CASSSRVMGNQPQHF. In DNA, the CDR3 is TGCGCCAGCAGCTCCAGGGTGATGGGCAATCAGCCCCAGCATTTT.

The V call is TRBV6-1, the J call TRBJ2-5; 10 bases fit TRBD2. V was pared by 6 bases and J by 1 base, with 8 bases of the junction left unmatched. The CDR3 is 16 residues long. CDR1 and CDR2 (germline): MNHNS, SASEGT. The CDR3 sequence is CASSPIAGGRQETQYF. The CDR3 coding sequence is TGTGCCAGCAGCCCAATAGCGGGGGGTCGCCAAGAGACCCAGTACTTC.

A few counts support this clonotype. In nucleotides, the CDR3 is TGTGCCAGCAGCCCGGGACTGACAGATTTCAGCTCCTACAATGAGCAGTTCTTC. Amino acid sequence: CASSPGLTDFSSYNEQFF. The chain carries TRBV5-5 and TRBJ2-1, with D tentatively TRBD2 (6 bases). This CDR3 region has 18 residues. V lost 4 bases, J lost 0 bases, and 20 bases lay in between. Per germline, CDR1 SGHKS and CDR2 YYEKEE (reference sequence). Based on the CDR3 plus reference TRBV5-5 and TRBJ2-1, the full variable domain is DAGVTQSPTHLIKTRGQQVTLRCSPISGHKSVSWYQQVLGQGPQFIFQYYEKEERGRGNFPDRFSARQFPNYSSELNVNALLLGDSALYLCASSPGLTDFSSYNEQFFGPGTRLTVL.

Ten or more counts support this clonotype. The J gene is TRBJ1-2, the V gene TRBV5-1; D possibly corresponds to TRBD1 (6 bases). Germline assignment: CDR1 SGHRS and CDR2 YFSETQ. The CDR3 length is 14 residues. The V end lost 0 bases, the J end lost 6 bases, and 12 bases lay between the germline ends. The CDR3 protein is CASSLDGGRDGYTF. The CDR3 DNA reads TGCGCCAGCAGCTTGGACGGGGGGCGGGATGGCTACACCTTC.

The table lists this clonotype with many counts. The V gene is TRBV12-3 or TRBV12-4, the J gene TRBJ2-3; unclear D gene. V was trimmed by 3 bases and J by 0 bases, leaving 19 bases between them. The CDR3 spans 18 residues. Here the CDR3 reads CASSFGRSGTDSTDTQYF. The CDR3 nucleotides are TGTGCCAGCAGTTTTGGTAGATCGGGCACGGACAGCACAGATACGCAGTATTTT.

This clonotype was counted at least ten times. The genes are TRBV7-8 and TRBJ2-2; D call uncertain. CDR1 and CDR2 (germline): SGHVS, FQNEAQ. V lost 2 bases and J lost 4, with 14 bases in between. The CDR3 has 16 residues. For the CDR3, the DNA is TGTGCCAGCAGCTTAAGGAACGGGCCAGGCACCGGGGAGCTGTTTTTT. Translation: CASSLRNGPGTGELFF.

V gene TRBV11-2 combines with J gene TRBJ2-1, with D perhaps matching TRBD1 (6 bases). CDR1 and CDR2 (germline): SGHAT, FQNNGV. CDR3 length: 15 amino acids. The V end lost 0 bases, the J end lost 6 bases, and 12 bases lay between the germline ends. CDR3 protein: CASSLEGASFNEQFF. In nucleotides, the CDR3 is TGTGCCAGCAGCTTAGAGGGGGCTAGCTTCAATGAGCAGTTCTTC.

Only a few counts were recorded for this clonotype. The rearrangement joins TRBV6-1 to TRBJ1-2; TRBD1 might be the D (5 bases). Germline assignment: CDR1 MNHNS and CDR2 SASEGT. The CDR3 has 14 residues. The germline V and J ends were trimmed by 7 bases and 2 bases, with 14 bases remaining between them. CDR3 nucleotide sequence: TGTGCCAGCATTGGGGCGGGGGAAAACTATGGCTACACCTTC. Translation gives CASIGAGENYGYTF.

This clonotype occurred a few times. The chain employs TRBV4-2 and TRBJ2-3, with D possibly matching TRBD2 (7 bases). V dropped 5 bases and J dropped 6 bases, with 18 bases sitting between them. Germline V gene sequence: CDR1 LGHNA, CDR2 YNFKEQ. The CDR3 is 15 residues long. Here the CDR3 DNA reads TGTGCCAGCAGCTTAAGTGGGGGGGGGCTGGATACGCAGTATTTT. The encoded protein is CASSLSGGGLDTQYF.